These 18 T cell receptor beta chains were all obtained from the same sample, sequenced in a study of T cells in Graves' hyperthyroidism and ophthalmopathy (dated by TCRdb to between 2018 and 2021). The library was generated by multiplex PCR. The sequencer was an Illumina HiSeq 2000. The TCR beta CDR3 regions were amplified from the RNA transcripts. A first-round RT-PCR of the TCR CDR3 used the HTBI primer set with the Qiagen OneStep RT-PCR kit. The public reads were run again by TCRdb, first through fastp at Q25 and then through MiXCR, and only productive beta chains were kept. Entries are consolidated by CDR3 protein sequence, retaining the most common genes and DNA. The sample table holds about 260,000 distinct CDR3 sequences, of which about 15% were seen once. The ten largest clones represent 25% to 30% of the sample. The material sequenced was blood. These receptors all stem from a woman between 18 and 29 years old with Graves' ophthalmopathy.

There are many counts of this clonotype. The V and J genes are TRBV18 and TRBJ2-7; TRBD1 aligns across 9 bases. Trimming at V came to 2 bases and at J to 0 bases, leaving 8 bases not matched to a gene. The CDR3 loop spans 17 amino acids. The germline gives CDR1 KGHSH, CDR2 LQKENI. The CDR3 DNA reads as TGTGCCAGCTCACCAATTGGGGGACAGGGAGGCTCCTACGAGCAGTACTTC. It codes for CASSPIGGQGGSYEQYF.

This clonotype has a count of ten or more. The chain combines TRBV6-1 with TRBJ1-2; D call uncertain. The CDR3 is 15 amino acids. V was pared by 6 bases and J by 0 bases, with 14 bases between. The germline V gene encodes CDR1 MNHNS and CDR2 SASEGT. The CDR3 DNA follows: TGTGCCAGCAGCAAGAGAGACACATCTAACTATGGCTACACCTTC. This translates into CASSKRDTSNYGYTF.

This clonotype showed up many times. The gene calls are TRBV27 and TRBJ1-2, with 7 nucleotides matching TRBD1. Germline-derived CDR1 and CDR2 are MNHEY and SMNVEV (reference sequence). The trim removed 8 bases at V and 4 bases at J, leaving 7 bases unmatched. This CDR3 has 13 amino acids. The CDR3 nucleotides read TGTGCCAGCCGAGACAGGGCGGGCTATGGCTACACCTTC. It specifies CASRDRAGYGYTF.

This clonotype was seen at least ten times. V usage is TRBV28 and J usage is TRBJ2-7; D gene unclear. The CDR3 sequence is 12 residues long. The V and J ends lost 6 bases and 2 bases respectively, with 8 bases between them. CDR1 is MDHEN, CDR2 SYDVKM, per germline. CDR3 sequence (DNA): TGTGCCAGCAGAGCCCCACCCTACGAGCAGTACTTC. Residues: CASRAPPYEQYF.

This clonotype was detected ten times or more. The CDR3 reads CATSDPNRLAGNTDTQYF. CDR3 nucleotide sequence: TGTGCCACCAGTGATCCCAACCGACTAGCGGGTAACACAGATACGCAGTATTTT. The chain combines TRBV24-1 with TRBJ2-3, with TRBD2 matching over 10 bases. This CDR3 has 18 amino acids. The V gene's germline CDR1 is KGHDR and CDR2 SFDVKD. V was pared by 3 bases and J by 2 bases, with 10 bases of the junction left unmatched.

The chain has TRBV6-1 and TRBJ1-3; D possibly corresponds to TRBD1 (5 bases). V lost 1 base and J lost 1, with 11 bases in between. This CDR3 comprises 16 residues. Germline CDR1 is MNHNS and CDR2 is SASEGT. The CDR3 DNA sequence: TGTGCCAGCAGTGAAGACAGGACGACATCTGGAAACACCATATATTTT. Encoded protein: CASSEDRTTSGNTIYF.

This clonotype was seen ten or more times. CDR3 DNA: TGTGCCAGCGGTAGCGGGAGATTTTACGAGCAGTACTTC. Translated: CASGSGRFYEQYF. The gene calls are TRBV7-9 and TRBJ2-7, with 9 bases matching TRBD2. CDR1 is SEHNR and CDR2 is FQNEAQ in the germline V gene (reference sequence). J lost 4 bases, V lost 8 bases, and 6 bases had no gene match. CDR3 length: 13 residues.

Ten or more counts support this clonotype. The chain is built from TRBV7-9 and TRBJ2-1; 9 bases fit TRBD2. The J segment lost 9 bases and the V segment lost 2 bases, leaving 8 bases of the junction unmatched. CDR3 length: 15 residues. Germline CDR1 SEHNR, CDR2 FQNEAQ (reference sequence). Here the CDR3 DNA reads TGTGCCAGCAGCTTATTAGCGGGAGATTTGGGTGAGCAGTTCTTC. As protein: CASSLLAGDLGEQFF. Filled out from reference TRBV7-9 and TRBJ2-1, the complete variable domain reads DTGVSQNPRHKITKRGQNVTFRCDPISEHNRLYWYRQTLGQGPEFLTYFQNEAQLEKSRLLSDRFSAERPKGSFSTLEIQRTEQGDSAMYLCASSLLAGDLGEQFFGPGTRLTVL.

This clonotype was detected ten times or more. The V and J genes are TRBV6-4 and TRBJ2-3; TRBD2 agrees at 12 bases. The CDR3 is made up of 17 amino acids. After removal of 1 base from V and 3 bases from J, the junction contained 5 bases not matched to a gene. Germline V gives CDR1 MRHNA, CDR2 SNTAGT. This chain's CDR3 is CASSDFLAGGPTDTQYF. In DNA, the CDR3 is TGTGCCAGCAGTGACTTTCTAGCGGGGGGGCCAACAGATACGCAGTATTTT.

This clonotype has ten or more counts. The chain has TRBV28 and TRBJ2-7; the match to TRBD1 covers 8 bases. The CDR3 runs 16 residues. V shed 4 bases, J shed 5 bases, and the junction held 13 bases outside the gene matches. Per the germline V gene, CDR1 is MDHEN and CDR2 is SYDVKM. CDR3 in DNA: TGTGCCAGCAGTTCCGCCGGGACAGGCCGAAGGAACGAGCAGTACTTC. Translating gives CASSSAGTGRRNEQYF.

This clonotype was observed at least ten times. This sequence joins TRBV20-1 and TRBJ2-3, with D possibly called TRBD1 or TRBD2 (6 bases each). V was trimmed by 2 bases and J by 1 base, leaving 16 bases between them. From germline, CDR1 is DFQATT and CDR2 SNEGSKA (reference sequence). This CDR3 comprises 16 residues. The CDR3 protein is CSARRGADGGTDTQYF. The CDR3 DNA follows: TGCAGTGCTAGAAGGGGGGCGGATGGGGGCACAGATACGCAGTATTTT.

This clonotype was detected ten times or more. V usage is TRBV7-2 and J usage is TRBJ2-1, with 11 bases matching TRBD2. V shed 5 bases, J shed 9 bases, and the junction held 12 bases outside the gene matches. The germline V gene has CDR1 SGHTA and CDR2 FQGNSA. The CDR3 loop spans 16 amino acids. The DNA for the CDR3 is TGTGCCAGCAGCCCCACTAGCGGGAGTGGTCGTGGTGAGCAGTTCTTC. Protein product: CASSPTSGSGRGEQFF.

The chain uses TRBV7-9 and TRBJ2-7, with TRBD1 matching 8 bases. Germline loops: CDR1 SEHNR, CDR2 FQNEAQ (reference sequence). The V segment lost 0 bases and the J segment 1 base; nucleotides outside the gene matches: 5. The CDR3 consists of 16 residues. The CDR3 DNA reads TGTGCCAGCAGCTTAGCCCAGGGGGCGGGTTCCTACGAGCAGTACTTC. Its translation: CASSLAQGAGSYEQYF.

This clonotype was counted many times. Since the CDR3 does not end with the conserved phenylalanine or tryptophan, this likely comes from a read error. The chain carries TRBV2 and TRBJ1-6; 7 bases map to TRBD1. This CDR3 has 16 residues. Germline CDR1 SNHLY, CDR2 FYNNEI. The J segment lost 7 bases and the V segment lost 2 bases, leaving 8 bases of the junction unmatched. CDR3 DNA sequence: TGTGCCAGCAGTGAAACCCAGGGGGGAACCAATTCACCCCTCCACCTT. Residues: CASSETQGGTNSPLHL.

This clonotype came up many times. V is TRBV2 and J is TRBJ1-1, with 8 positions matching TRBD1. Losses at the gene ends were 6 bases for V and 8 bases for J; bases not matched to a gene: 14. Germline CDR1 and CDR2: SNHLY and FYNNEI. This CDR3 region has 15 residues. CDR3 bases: TGTGCCAGCAGGAGAACCGGGACAGGTGGCTTGGAAGCTTTCTTT. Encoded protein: CASRRTGTGGLEAFF.

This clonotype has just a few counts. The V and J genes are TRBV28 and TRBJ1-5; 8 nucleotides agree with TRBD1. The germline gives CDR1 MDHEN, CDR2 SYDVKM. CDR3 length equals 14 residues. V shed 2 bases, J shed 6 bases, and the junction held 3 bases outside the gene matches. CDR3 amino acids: CASSLAGGPQPQHF. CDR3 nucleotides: TGTGCCAGCAGTTTAGCAGGGGGCCCTCAGCCCCAGCATTTT.

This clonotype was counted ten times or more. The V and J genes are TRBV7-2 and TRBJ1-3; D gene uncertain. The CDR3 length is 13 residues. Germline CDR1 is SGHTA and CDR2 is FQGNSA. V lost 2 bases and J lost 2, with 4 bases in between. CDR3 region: CASSLKAGNTIYF. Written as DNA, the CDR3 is TGTGCCAGCAGCTTAAAGGCTGGAAACACCATATATTTT.

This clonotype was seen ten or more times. DNA for the CDR3: TGTGCCAGCAGCCGCCTAGGGCACCTAACCTACGAGCAGTACTTC. Translating it yields CASSRLGHLTYEQYF. The chain recombines TRBV3-1 with TRBJ2-7; D gene unclear. The length of the CDR3 is 15 residues. CDR1 and CDR2 (germline): LGHDT, YNNKEL (reference sequence). V lost 4 bases and J lost 2, with 15 bases in between.